This T cell receptor beta chain stems from a study of shared clonotypes between healthy human individuals. The sample holds a few counts of this clone. The material for each subset, its genomic DNA, was split evenly across several immunoSEQ plates. Here immunoSEQ multiplex PCR was the method, and the copy in TCRdb shows in-frame clones only, minus some. The repertoire holds about 820,000 clones, with over 90% as singletons. Per the germline V gene, CDR1 is MGHDK and CDR2 is SYGVNS. V lost 3 bases, J lost 4 bases, and 12 bases lay in between. The CDR3 contains 15 residues. Naive CD8 cells lacked CD45RO, underwent positive selection for CCR7 and left out terminally differentiated effector memory CD45RA+ cells. Healthy and HIV-negative, the adult donors had no recent acute infections or vaccinations. Nashville, Tennessee was home to all donors, who were Caucasian adults.

The sample consisted of naive CD8+ T cells sorted from blood. The sequence was collected from a man aged 30-40 years in good health. The J gene is TRBJ1-4, the V gene TRBV25-1; D unresolved. The CDR3 reads CASSEPGINNEKLFF. The CDR3 region has the DNA TGTGCCAGCAGTGAGCCCGGTATAAATAATGAAAAACTGTTTTTT.